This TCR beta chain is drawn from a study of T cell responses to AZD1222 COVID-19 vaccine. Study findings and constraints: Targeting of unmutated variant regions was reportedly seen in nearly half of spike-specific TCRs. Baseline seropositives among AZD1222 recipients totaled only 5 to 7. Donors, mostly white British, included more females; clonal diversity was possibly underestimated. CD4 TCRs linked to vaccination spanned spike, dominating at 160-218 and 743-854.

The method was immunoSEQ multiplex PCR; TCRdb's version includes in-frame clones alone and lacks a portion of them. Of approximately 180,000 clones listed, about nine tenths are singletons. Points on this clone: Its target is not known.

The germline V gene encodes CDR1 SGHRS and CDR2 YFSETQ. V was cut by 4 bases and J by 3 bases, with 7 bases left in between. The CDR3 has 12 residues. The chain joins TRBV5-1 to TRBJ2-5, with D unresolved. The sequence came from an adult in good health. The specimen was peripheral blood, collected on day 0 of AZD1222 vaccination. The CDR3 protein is CASSNQEETQYF. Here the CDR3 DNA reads TGCGCCAGCAGCAACCAGGAAGAGACCCAGTACTTC.